This T cell receptor (beta chain) was captured by sequencing in a study of CD4 T cells in relation to SARS-CoV-2 and coronaviruses. Study-wide background: PBMCs were cultured with antigen for over 8 days before TCR beta sequencing. Negative control cultures got HIV-1 Nef peptides or no peptide.

Clones were sequenced by immunoSEQ multiplex PCR, and TCRdb holds only the in-frame ones, with some missing. Of around 9,800 clones in the sample, around 70% were seen once. This CDR3 is built from 18 residues. A note on this clone: Its matching antigen is unknown.

CD4+ T cells from unexposed donors were obtained before the COVID-19 pandemic (2011-2018). The cells were cultured for approximately 10 days before CD4+ T cells were isolated. Half the medium was replaced with IL-2 medium on days 3 and 7. Input material: CD4+ T cells from PBMCs, cultured in vitro. The chain employs TRBV21-1 and TRBJ2-7; the table names TRBD2, a call not compared with the DNA. TRBV21-1 is a pseudogene segment. This clonotype was sampled from a human donor in good health. This chain's CDR3 is CASSKAQSLAGGYYEQYF. CDR3 in DNA: TGTGCCAGCAGCAAAGCGCAGTCCCTAGCCGGCGGTTACTACGAGCAGTACTTC.